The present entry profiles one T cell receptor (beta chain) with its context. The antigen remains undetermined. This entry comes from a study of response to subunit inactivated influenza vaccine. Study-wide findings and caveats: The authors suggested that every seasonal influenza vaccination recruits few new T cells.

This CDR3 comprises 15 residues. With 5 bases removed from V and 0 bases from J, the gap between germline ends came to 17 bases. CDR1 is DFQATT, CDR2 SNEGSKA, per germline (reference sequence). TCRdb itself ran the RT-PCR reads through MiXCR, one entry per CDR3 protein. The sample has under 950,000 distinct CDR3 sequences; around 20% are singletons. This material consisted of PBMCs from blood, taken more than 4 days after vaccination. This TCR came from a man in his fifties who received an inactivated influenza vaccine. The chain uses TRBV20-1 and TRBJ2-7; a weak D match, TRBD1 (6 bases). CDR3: CSAASRQANSYEQYF. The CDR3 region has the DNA TGCAGTGCTGCCTCCAGACAGGCCAACTCCTACGAGCAGTACTTC.